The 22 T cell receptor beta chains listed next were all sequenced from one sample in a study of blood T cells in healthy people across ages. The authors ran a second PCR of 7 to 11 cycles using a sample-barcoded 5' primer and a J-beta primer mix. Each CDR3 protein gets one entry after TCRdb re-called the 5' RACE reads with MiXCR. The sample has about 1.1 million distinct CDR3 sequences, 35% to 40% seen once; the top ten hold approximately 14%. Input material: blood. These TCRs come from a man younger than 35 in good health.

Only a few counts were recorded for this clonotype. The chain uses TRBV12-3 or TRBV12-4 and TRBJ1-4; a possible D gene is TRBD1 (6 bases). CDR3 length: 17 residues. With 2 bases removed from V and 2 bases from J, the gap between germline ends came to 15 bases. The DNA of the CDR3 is TGTGCCAGCAGTTTAAGGGCACAGGGACGGACTAATGAAAAACTGTTTTTT. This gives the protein CASSLRAQGRTNEKLFF.

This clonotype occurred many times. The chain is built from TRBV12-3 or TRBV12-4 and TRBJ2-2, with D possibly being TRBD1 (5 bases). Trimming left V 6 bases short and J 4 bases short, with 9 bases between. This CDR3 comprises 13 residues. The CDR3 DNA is TGTGCCAGCAGCCTGCAGGGCACCGGGGAGCTGTTTTTT. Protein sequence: CASSLQGTGELFF.

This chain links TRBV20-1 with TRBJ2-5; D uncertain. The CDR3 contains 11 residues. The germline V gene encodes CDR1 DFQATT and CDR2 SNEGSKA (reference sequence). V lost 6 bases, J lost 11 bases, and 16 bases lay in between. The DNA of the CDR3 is TGCAGTGCCACAACATACAATGAGCAGTACTTC. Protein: CSATTYNEQYF.

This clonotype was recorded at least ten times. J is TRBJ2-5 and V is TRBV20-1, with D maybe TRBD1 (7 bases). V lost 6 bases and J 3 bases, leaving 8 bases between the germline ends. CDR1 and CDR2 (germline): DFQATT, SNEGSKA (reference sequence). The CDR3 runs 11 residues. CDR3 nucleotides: TGCAGTGCCAGGGGGGAAGAGACCCAGTACTTC. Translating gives CSARGEETQYF.

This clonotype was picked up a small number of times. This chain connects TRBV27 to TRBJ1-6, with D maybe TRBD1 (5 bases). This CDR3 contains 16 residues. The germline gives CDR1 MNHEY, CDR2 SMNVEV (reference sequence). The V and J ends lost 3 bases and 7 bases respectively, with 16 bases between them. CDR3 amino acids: CASSFVPPGSNSPLHF. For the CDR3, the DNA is TGTGCCAGCAGTTTTGTACCTCCAGGGAGCAATTCACCCCTCCACTTT.

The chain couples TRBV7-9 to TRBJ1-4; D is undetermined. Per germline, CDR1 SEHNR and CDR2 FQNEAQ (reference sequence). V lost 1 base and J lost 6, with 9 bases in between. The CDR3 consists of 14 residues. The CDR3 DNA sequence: TGTGCCAGCAGCTTAGGAGGTTGGGATGAAAAACTGTTTTTT. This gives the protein CASSLGGWDEKLFF.

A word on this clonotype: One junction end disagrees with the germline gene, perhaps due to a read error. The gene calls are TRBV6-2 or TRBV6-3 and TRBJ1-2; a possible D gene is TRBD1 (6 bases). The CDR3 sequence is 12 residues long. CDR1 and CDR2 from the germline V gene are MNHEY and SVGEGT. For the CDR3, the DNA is TGTGTCAGCAGTAACACAGGGAACGGCTACACCTTC. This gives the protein CVSSNTGNGYTF.

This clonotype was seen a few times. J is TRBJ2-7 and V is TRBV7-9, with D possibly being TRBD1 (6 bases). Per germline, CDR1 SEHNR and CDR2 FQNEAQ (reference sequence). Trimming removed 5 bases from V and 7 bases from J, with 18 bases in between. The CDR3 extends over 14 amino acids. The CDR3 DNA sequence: TGTGCCAGCAGCGGCGATGGGACATCCTTGGAGCAGTACTTC. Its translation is CASSGDGTSLEQYF.

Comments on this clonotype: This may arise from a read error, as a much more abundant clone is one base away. The chain's CDR3 is CASSQLKTPVLNGQFF. In nucleotides, the CDR3 is TGTGCCAGCAGCCAATTGAAGACCCCGGTCTTGAATGGGCAGTTCTTC. This chain joins TRBV4-2 and TRBJ2-1; the D is unclear. The germline V gene encodes CDR1 LGHNA and CDR2 YNFKEQ. CDR3 size: 16 residues.

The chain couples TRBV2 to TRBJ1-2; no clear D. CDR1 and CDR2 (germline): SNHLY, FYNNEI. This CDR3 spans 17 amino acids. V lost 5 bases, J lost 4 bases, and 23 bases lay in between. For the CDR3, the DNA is TGTGCCAGCAGTCTAGTTGGGTTCGGGTGGTCTGGCTATGGCTACACCTTC. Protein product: CASSLVGFGWSGYGYTF. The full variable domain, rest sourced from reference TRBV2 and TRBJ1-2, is EPEVTQTPSHQVTQMGQEVILRCVPISNHLYFYWYRQILGQKVEFLVSFYNNEISEKSEIFDDQFSVERPDGSNFTLKIRSTKLEDSAMYFCASSLVGFGWSGYGYTFGSGTRLTVV.

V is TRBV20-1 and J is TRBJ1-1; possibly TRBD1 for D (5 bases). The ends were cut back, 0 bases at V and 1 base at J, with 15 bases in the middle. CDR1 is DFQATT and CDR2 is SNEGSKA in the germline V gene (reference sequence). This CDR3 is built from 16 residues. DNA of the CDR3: TGCAGTGCTAGAGATGGGGCCAGGGAGGAGAACACTGAAGCTTTCTTT. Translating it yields CSARDGAREENTEAFF.

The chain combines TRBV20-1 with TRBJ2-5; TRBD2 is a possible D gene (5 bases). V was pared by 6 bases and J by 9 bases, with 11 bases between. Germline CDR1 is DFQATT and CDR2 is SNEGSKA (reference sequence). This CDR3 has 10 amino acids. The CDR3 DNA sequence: TGCAGTGCCCGGGAAGGGTCCCAGTACTTC. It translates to CSAREGSQYF.

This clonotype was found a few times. CDR3 amino acids: CSAIDRIQQGEQYF. CDR3 in DNA: TGCAGTGCTATCGACAGGATACAGCAGGGTGAGCAGTACTTC. The chain joins TRBV20-1 to TRBJ2-5; D may be TRBD1 (6 bases). This CDR3 contains 14 residues. V shed 4 bases and J shed 11 bases, with 23 bases lying between them. Germline V CDR1 and CDR2: DFQATT, SNEGSKA (reference sequence).

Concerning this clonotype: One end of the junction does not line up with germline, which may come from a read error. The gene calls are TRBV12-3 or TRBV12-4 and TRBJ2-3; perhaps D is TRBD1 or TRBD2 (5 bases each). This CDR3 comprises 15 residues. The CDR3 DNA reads TGTGCCAGCAGTTTCGGGGCAGGACCAGCAGATGCGCAGTATTTT. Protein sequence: CASSFGAGPADAQYF.

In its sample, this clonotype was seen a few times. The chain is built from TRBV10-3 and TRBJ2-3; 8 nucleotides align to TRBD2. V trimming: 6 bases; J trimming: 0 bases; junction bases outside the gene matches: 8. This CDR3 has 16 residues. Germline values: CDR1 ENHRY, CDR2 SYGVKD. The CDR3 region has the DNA TGTGCCATCAGGGAGGCTAGCGGGCCGAGCACAGATACGCAGTATTTT. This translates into CAIREASGPSTDTQYF.

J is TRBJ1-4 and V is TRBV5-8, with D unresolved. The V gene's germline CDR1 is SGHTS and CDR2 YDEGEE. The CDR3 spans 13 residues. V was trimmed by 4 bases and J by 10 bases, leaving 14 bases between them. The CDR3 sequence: CASSPEDTGKLFF. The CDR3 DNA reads TGTGCCAGCAGCCCCGAAGACACTGGAAAACTGTTTTTT.

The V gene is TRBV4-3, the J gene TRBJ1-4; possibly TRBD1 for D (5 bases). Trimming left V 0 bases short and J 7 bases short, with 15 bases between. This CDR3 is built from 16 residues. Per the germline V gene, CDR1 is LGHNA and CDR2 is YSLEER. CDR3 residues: CASSQDRRGKGEKLFF. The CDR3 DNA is TGCGCCAGCAGCCAAGATAGAAGGGGAAAGGGTGAAAAACTGTTTTTT.

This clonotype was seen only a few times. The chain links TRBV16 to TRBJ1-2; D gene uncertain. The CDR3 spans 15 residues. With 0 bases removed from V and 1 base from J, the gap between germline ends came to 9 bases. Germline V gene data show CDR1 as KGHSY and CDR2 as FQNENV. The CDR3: CASSQSGGFNYGYTF. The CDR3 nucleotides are TGTGCCAGCAGCCAATCGGGCGGATTTAACTATGGCTACACCTTC.

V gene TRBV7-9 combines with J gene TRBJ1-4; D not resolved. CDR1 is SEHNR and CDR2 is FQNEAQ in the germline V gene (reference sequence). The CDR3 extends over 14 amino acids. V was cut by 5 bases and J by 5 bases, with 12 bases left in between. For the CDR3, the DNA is TGTGCCAGCAGCCCCGGCCCCGAGAATGAAAAACTGTTTTTT. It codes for CASSPGPENEKLFF. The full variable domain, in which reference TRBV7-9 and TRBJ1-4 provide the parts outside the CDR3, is DTGVSQNPRHKITKRGQNVTFRCDPISEHNRLYWYRQTLGQGPEFLTYFQNEAQLEKSRLLSDRFSAERPKGSFSTLEIQRTEQGDSAMYLCASSPGPENEKLFFGSGTQLSVL.

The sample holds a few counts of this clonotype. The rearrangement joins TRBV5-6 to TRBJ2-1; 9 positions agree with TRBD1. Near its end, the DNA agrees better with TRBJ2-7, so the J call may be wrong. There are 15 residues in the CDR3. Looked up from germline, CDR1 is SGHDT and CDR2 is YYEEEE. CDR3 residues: CASSIGTGSYNEQYF. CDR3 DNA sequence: TGTGCCAGCAGCATAGGGACAGGGTCCTACAATGAGCAGTACTTC.

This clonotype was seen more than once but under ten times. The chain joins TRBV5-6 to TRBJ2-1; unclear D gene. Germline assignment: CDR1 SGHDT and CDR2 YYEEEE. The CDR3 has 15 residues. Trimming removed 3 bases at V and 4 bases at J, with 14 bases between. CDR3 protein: CASSSDGRIYNEQFF. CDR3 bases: TGTGCCAGCAGCTCGGACGGCAGGATTTACAATGAGCAGTTCTTC.

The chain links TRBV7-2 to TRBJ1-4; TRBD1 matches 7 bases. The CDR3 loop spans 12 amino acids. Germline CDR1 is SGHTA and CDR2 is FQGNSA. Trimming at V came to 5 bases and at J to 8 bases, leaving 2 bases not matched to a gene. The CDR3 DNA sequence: TGTACCAGCAGCACGGACAGGGAAAAACTGTTTTTT. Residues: CTSSTDREKLFF.